A single TCR beta chain is shown here with its context. Its antigen remains unknown. This CDR3 region has 14 residues. Trimming stripped 5 bases from V and 1 base from J, with 14 bases between. Per germline, CDR1 GTSNPN and CDR2 SVGIG (reference sequence). The data derive from a study of OX40 agonist ivuxolimab in advanced cancers. Sequencing was performed with immunoSEQ multiplex PCR; in TCRdb, only in-frame clones are kept and a portion is missing. The repertoire consists of roughly 83,000 clones, with about 90% occurring once and the leading ten covering 8.4%. The study's findings and limits: At 0.1 to 3.0 mg/kg, CD4+ and CD8+ blood T cells expanded clonally by week 6.

The TCR was taken from an adult with an advanced solid tumor such as melanoma, head and neck, liver or kidney cancer. Source: CD4+ or CD8+ T cells sorted from blood, taken in a trial of the OX40 agonist ivuxolimab. The V and J genes are TRBV30 and TRBJ1-1, with D possibly matching TRBD1 (5 bases). CDR3 in amino acids: CAWWAQGSNTEAFF. In nucleotides, the CDR3 is TGTGCCTGGTGGGCCCAGGGCTCGAACACTGAAGCTTTCTTT.